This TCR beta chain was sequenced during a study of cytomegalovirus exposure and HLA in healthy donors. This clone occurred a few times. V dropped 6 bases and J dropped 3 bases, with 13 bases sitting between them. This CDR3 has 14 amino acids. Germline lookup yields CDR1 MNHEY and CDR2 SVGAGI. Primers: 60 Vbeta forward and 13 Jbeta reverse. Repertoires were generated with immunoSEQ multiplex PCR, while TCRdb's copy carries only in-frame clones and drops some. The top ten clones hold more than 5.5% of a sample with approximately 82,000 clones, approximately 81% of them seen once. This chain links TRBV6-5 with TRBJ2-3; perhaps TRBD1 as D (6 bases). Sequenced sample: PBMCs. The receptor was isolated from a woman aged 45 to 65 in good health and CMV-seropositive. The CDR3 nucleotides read TGTGCCAGCAGCAACAGGGACGGGACAGATACGCAGTATTTT. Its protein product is CASSNRDGTDTQYF.